These T cell receptor beta chains were read from a single sample in a study of blood T cell repertoires in COVID-19. Assay: immunoSEQ multiplex PCR; the TCRdb copy retains only in-frame clones and omits some. The sample lists 210,000 or so clones; around 85% were seen once. Sequenced sample: peripheral blood. These receptors all stem from a man over 45 with COVID-19, enrolled during active disease. Both conserved end residues are part of each CDR3.

TRBV10-3,CAITQGADTEAFF
TRBV20-1,CSARASIQFF
TRBV7-7,CATRQGAEAFF
TRBV4-1,CASSQGSGSSYEQYF
TRBV7-2,CASSLVWGADQPQHF
TRBV27,CASSPRGEQETQYF
TRBV5-8,CASSLLGDTQYF
TRBV3-1/TRBV3-2,CASRQGGSLHF
TRBV9,CASSVGVGFRETQYF
TRBV2,CASAGQGNYGYTF
TRBV6-5,CASSYLTRGETQYF
TRBV19,CASSNGGASNYGYTF
TRBV28,CASSLRQARAGELFF
TRBV3-1/TRBV3-2,CASSPPSRQANEQYF
TRBV3-1/TRBV3-2,CASRTGGITEAFF
TRBV9,CASSVQGVRGSYNEQFF
TRBV19,CASSISFGRGLNRELFF
TRBV9,CASSLEGLRDEQFF
TRBV2,CASSGQSNQPQHF
TRBV19,CASCPDRVNSPLHF
TRBV12-3/TRBV12-4,CASSFGIVKYGFF
TRBV6-5,CASSYLGSGGHEQFF
TRBV24-1,CATSDRTGAHNEQFF
TRBV29-1,CSVESQGGETQYF
TRBV15,CATSRTTGNYGYTF
TRBV10-3,CAIRPQGARDTGELFF
TRBV18,CASSPHSGGRNGEQFF
TRBV7-2,CASSRSWTSGGADTQYF
TRBV3-1/TRBV3-2,CASSPPGLAGAGEQFF
TRBV5-1,CASSFSGGPPDTQYF
TRBV6-1,CASSETDRARQPQHF
TRBV7-8,CASSRRYDWEKLFF
TRBV10-3,CAISESVGRPANRSPLHF
TRBV19,CASSIRGQGYGYTF
TRBV24-1,CATSGQVPTGELFF
TRBV18,CASSQTGTGGEEQYF
TRBV7-3,CASSSGTGAAQYF
TRBV2,CASRLAGINTGELFF
TRBV30,CAWSVPWDTSSYEQYF
TRBV10-3,CAISEFGAEQETQYF
TRBV28,CASSTNRGPVRAVGQPQHF
TRBV2,CASSERSGGWYGYTF
TRBV7-3,CASSLTPDREETQYF
TRBV7-8,CASSFQPGSYEQYF
TRBV5-4,CASRTSGTPTGELFF
TRBV28,CASSFGRGLSYGYTF
TRBV15,CATSRDLGQAISGANVLTF
TRBV5-4,CASTMTGHYNSPLHF
TRBV9,CASDETGSMKTEAFF
TRBV19,CASSIGSVYQPQHF
TRBV5-4,CASSYGQLNTEAFF
TRBV29-1,CSVEDRGGANYGYTF
TRBV6-2/TRBV6-3,CASSEGGGFRELFF
TRBV5-4,CASSLEAGGSKTQYF